The next 14 T cell receptor beta chains were all read from a single sample in a study of blood T cell repertoires in COVID-19. Method: immunoSEQ multiplex PCR; TCRdb's copy keeps in-frame clones and lacks some. The repertoire holds over 100,000 clones, with about 89% as singletons. Sequenced material: peripheral blood. All receptors come from a woman aged 70-85 years with COVID-19, enrolled during active disease.

This chain joins TRBV29-1 and TRBJ2-3; a weak D match, TRBD1 (6 bases). V was shortened by 6 bases and J by 2 bases, with 15 bases between the two germline ends. CDR1 and CDR2 (germline): SQVTM, ANQGSEA. The CDR3 is made up of 14 amino acids. The CDR3 DNA is TGCAGCGTACCATCAGGGGAGAACACAGATACGCAGTATTTT. This codes for CSVPSGENTDTQYF.

V usage is TRBV18 and J usage is TRBJ2-2, with no clear D. Germline CDR1 KGHSH, CDR2 LQKENI. The CDR3 length is 14 residues. V was trimmed by 3 bases and J by 0 bases, leaving 5 bases between them. In nucleotides, the CDR3 is TGTGCCAGCTCACCTTCCGCGAACACCGGGGAGCTGTTTTTT. Its translation: CASSPSANTGELFF. Drawing the rest from reference TRBV18 and TRBJ2-2, the complete variable domain is NAGVMQNPRHLVRRRGQEARLRCSPMKGHSHVYWYRQLPEEGLKFMVYLQKENIIDESGMPKERFSAEFPKEGPSILRIQQVVRGDSAAYFCASSPSANTGELFFGEGSRLTVL.

The V gene is TRBV20-1, the J gene TRBJ2-7; 8 bases map to TRBD1. The germline V gene encodes CDR1 DFQATT and CDR2 SNEGSKA (reference sequence). CDR3 length: 14 amino acids. The V and J ends lost 3 bases and 3 bases, in that order; junction bases with no gene match: 7. CDR3 protein: CSASRPGQVYEQYF. CDR3 coding DNA: TGCAGTGCTAGTAGACCGGGACAGGTCTACGAGCAGTACTTC.

The chain combines TRBV5-1 with TRBJ2-3; TRBD2 aligns across 14 bases. CDR1 is SGHRS, CDR2 YFSETQ, per germline. V was clipped by 4 bases and J by 2 bases; unmatched bases: 3. The CDR3 spans 16 residues. The CDR3 loop reads CASSLGLAGDTDTQYF. The CDR3 coding sequence is TGCGCCAGCAGCCTGGGACTAGCGGGGGACACAGATACGCAGTATTTT.

The chain links TRBV27 to TRBJ2-3; 9 bases align to TRBD2. Germline V CDR1 and CDR2: MNHEY, SMNVEV (reference sequence). V shed 4 bases and J 7 bases; nucleotides not matched to a gene: 6. The CDR3 has 14 residues. The DNA of the CDR3 is TGTGCCAGCAGTTCCCTAGCGGGGACGTATACGCAGTATTTT. This translates into CASSSLAGTYTQYF.

The chain combines TRBV25-1 with TRBJ2-6; D is undetermined. The V gene lost 7 bases and the J gene lost 0 bases, with 10 bases spanning the gap. Germline CDR1 is MGHDK and CDR2 is SYGVNS. This CDR3 region has 15 residues. This CDR3 reads CASTGSSSGANVLTF. Written as DNA, the CDR3 is TGTGCCAGCACCGGGTCAAGCTCTGGGGCCAACGTCCTGACTTTC. Complete variable domain (other parts from reference TRBV25-1 and TRBJ2-6): EADIYQTPRYLVIGTGKKITLECSQTMGHDKMYWYQQDPGMELHLIHYSYGVNSTEKGDLSSESTVSRIRTEHFPLTLESARPSHTSQYLCASTGSSSGANVLTFGAGSRLTVL.

This chain connects TRBV3-1 (or the pseudogene TRBV3-2) to TRBJ2-5; TRBD1 might be the D (5 bases). Trimming removed 1 base from V and 4 bases from J, with 13 bases in between. Germline lookup yields CDR1 LGHDT and CDR2 YNNKEL (reference sequence). CDR3 length: 15 amino acids. This CDR3 reads CASSQGPTARETQYF. The CDR3, as DNA: TGTGCCAGCAGCCAAGGCCCGACAGCGAGAGAGACCCAGTACTTC.

The rearrangement links TRBV5-5 to TRBJ2-7; TRBD1 aligns across 7 bases. The V gene end was trimmed by 3 bases and the J gene end by 5 bases; junction bases not matched to a gene: 8. The CDR3 is made up of 14 amino acids. Per germline, CDR1 SGHKS and CDR2 YYEKEE (reference sequence). In nucleotides, the CDR3 is TGTGCCAGCAGCTCCACGACAGGGTCTAACGAGCAGTACTTC. Amino acids: CASSSTTGSNEQYF.

The CDR3 nucleotides read TGTGCCAGCAGTCCCTGGGGGGGTTCGGTCGACGGCTACACCTTC. This translates into CASSPWGGSVDGYTF. The chain is built from TRBV6-5 and TRBJ1-2, with D possibly TRBD1 on 5 matching bases. V was clipped by 5 bases and J by 8 bases, with 21 bases between them. Germline V CDR1 and CDR2: MNHEY, SVGAGI. The CDR3 covers 15 residues.

The chain employs TRBV21-1 and TRBJ1-1; no DNA check was done on the table's D call, TRBD1. TRBV21-1 is a known pseudogene. The CDR3 is 14 residues long. CDR3 amino acids: CASSPNDTDTEAFF. The CDR3 region has the DNA TGTGCCAGCAGCCCCAACGACACAGACACTGAAGCTTTCTTT.

The gene calls are TRBV5-5 and TRBJ1-4; 9 bases line up with TRBD1. With V trimmed by 4 bases and J by 3 bases, 7 bases remained unmatched. CDR3 size: 16 residues. Germline CDR1 and CDR2: SGHKS and YYEKEE (reference sequence). The CDR3 DNA reads TGTGCCAGCAGCCCGGGGGACAGGGTGGCTAATGAAAAACTGTTTTTT. It specifies CASSPGDRVANEKLFF.

For the CDR3, the DNA is TGTGCCAGCTCACCAAGGGCCGGGACAGCCTACGAGCAGTACTTC. Its translation: CASSPRAGTAYEQYF. The chain carries TRBV18 and TRBJ2-7; 7 nucleotides align to TRBD1. Trimming at V came to 2 bases and at J to 2 bases, leaving 6 bases not matched to a gene. Germline CDR1 and CDR2: KGHSH and LQKENI. The length of the CDR3 is 15 residues.

The gene calls are TRBV15 and TRBJ2-1; TRBD2 agrees at 8 bases. V was clipped by 0 bases and J by 7 bases; unmatched bases: 5. CDR3 length equals 15 residues. Looked up from germline, CDR1 is LNHNV and CDR2 is YYDKDF (reference sequence). The CDR3: CATSRDVAGGNEQFF. The CDR3 DNA reads TGTGCCACCAGCAGAGATGTTGCGGGGGGAAATGAGCAGTTCTTC.

V and J are TRBV10-3 and TRBJ2-5; no definite D call. Germline CDR1 ENHRY, CDR2 SYGVKD. This CDR3 contains 12 residues. Trimming cost V 2 bases and J 5 bases, with 6 bases left between them. For the CDR3, the DNA is TGTGCCATCAGTGAGAGTCAGGAGACCCAGTACTTC. Translating gives CAISESQETQYF.